The 17 T cell receptor beta chains below all came from one sample that was sequenced in a study of T cells after yellow fever vaccination. TCRdb reanalysed the 5' RACE reads using MiXCR and keeps one entry per CDR3 protein. The table lists 500,000 to 650,000 distinct CDR3 sequences, about a sixth of them singletons. The sample here was PBMCs, taken 5 days after the first yellow fever vaccination. The receptors were sampled from a man aged 18 to 29 who received the YFV17D yellow fever vaccine.

The chain carries TRBV12-3 or TRBV12-4 and TRBJ1-1; unclear D gene. V lost 4 bases and J lost 4, with 13 bases in between. There are 14 residues in the CDR3. Here the CDR3 reads CASSSFEAGTEAFF. In nucleotides, the CDR3 is TGTGCCAGCAGTTCCTTCGAGGCGGGCACTGAAGCTTTCTTT.

The V and J genes are TRBV12-3 or TRBV12-4 and TRBJ1-1; 7 bases are shared with TRBD1. Trimming at V came to 5 bases and at J to 11 bases, leaving 8 bases not matched to a gene. The CDR3 extends over 12 amino acids. CDR3 DNA sequence: TGTGCCAGCAGTCCAGACAGGGTACGGGCTTTCTTT. Amino acids: CASSPDRVRAFF.

The chain combines TRBV20-1 with TRBJ1-1; D is unclear. Trimming stripped 3 bases from V and 3 bases from J, with 11 bases between. Germline-derived CDR1 and CDR2 are DFQATT and SNEGSKA (reference sequence). CDR3 length: 13 residues. CDR3 region: CSASLSRDTEAFF. CDR3 in DNA: TGCAGTGCTAGTCTAAGTCGGGACACTGAAGCTTTCTTT.

The chain links TRBV5-1 to TRBJ2-2; D assignment may be TRBD1 or TRBD2 (6 bases each). CDR3 size: 18 residues. Trimming shortened V by 7 bases and J by 7 bases, and 29 bases separated the two germline ends. CDR1 is SGHRS, CDR2 YFSETQ, per germline. The CDR3 is CASLPGHGGVLASGELFF. CDR3 DNA sequence: TGCGCCAGCCTACCGGGACACGGGGGCGTCCTCGCCAGCGGGGAGCTGTTTTTT. The full variable domain, in which reference TRBV5-1 and TRBJ2-2 provide the parts outside the CDR3, is KAGVTQTPRYLIKTRGQQVTLSCSPISGHRSVSWYQQTPGQGLQFLFEYFSETQRNKGNFPGRFSGRQFSNSRSEMNVSTLELGDSALYLCASLPGHGGVLASGELFFGEGSRLTVL.

This clonotype was observed a few times. The gene calls are TRBV27 and TRBJ1-2; no reliable D call. The CDR3 covers 13 residues. Per the germline V gene, CDR1 is MNHEY and CDR2 is SMNVEV (reference sequence). Trimming cost V 3 bases and J 1 base, with 6 bases left between them. CDR3 bases: TGTGCCAGCAGTTTTGGCAATAACTATGGCTACACCTTC. This encodes CASSFGNNYGYTF.

The chain has TRBV28 and TRBJ2-5; 8 bases agree with TRBD2. Germline assignment: CDR1 MDHEN and CDR2 SYDVKM. This CDR3 has 15 amino acids. J gave up 2 bases and V 3 bases, and 5 bases lay outside the gene matches. CDR3: CASSFGGANQETQYF. CDR3 nucleotides: TGTGCCAGCAGTTTCGGGGGGGCTAATCAAGAGACCCAGTACTTC.

The rearrangement links TRBV4-1 to TRBJ2-3; D is unresolved. Trimming left V 1 base short and J 6 bases short, with 8 bases between. Germline V gene lookup returns CDR1 MGHRA and CDR2 YSYEKL. The length of the CDR3 is 13 residues. The CDR3 sequence: CASSQADEDTQYF. The CDR3 coding sequence is TGCGCCAGCAGCCAAGCCGACGAGGATACGCAGTATTTT.

The V gene is TRBV6-2 or TRBV6-3, the J gene TRBJ1-6; the match to TRBD1 covers 9 bases. CDR1 MNHEY and CDR2 SVGEGT come from the germline V gene. The trim removed 1 base at V and 0 bases at J, leaving 10 bases unmatched. This CDR3 has 20 residues. The CDR3 nucleotides read TGTGCCAGCAGTTACTTGGGACAGGGCCCGGAAAGCTCCTATAATTCACCCCTCCACTTT. Encoded protein: CASSYLGQGPESSYNSPLHF.

This clonotype has only a few counts. The rearrangement uses TRBV12-3 or TRBV12-4 and TRBJ1-5; 7 bases are a match to TRBD1. The length of the CDR3 is 15 residues. The V and J ends lost 6 bases and 3 bases, in that order; junction bases with no gene match: 8. As DNA, the CDR3 is TGTGCCAGCAGCCAAAAACAGGGGAACAATCAGCCCCAGCATTTT. Its protein is CASSQKQGNNQPQHF.

Only a few counts were recorded for this clonotype. CDR3 sequence reads: CASSEEVGGGGYTF. The DNA of the CDR3 is TGTGCCAGCAGTGAAGAGGTAGGGGGCGGCGGCTACACCTTC. The V gene is TRBV6-1, the J gene TRBJ1-2, with 7 bases aligning to TRBD1. The CDR3 runs to 14 residues. From germline, CDR1 is MNHNS and CDR2 SASEGT. V gave up 1 base and J gave up 8 bases; unmatched junction bases: 7.

The chain has TRBV5-1 and TRBJ1-1; tentatively, D is TRBD1 (6 bases). The CDR3 has 15 amino acids. Trimming cost V 4 bases and J 1 base, with 14 bases left between them. Germline CDR1 and CDR2: SGHRS and YFSETQ. CDR3: CASSIQGSANTEAFF. CDR3 bases: TGCGCCAGCAGCATACAGGGTTCAGCGAACACTGAAGCTTTCTTT.

The chain's CDR3 is CASSWGTGERNYGYTF. CDR3 DNA sequence: TGCGCCAGCAGCTGGGGGACAGGGGAGAGGAACTATGGCTACACCTTC. The rearrangement joins TRBV5-1 to TRBJ1-2; TRBD1 matches at 10 bases. The trim removed 3 bases at V and 2 bases at J, leaving 7 bases unmatched. This CDR3 is built from 16 residues. Germline values: CDR1 SGHRS, CDR2 YFSETQ.

This clonotype was seen a handful of times. The rearrangement uses TRBV24-1 and TRBJ1-2; D ambiguous. Trimming shortened V by 4 bases and J by 5 bases, and 4 bases separated the two germline ends. The CDR3 length is 11 residues. Germline loops: CDR1 KGHDR, CDR2 SFDVKD. The CDR3 protein is CATSDIYGYTF. DNA of the CDR3: TGTGCCACCAGTGACATTTATGGCTACACCTTC.

The V call is TRBV25-1, the J call TRBJ2-1; D call uncertain. Trimming cost V 5 bases and J 8 bases, with 19 bases left between them. CDR1 and CDR2 from the germline V gene are MGHDK and SYGVNS. The CDR3 contains 15 residues. CDR3 DNA: TGTGCCAGCAGTACGACCGGGCTGCCCTTCGATGAGCAGTTCTTC. It encodes CASSTTGLPFDEQFF.

The V and J genes are TRBV5-8 and TRBJ1-5, with TRBD1 matching 8 bases. Unmatched junction bases numbered 7, after V lost 4 bases and J lost 7 bases. The CDR3 runs 14 residues. Per germline, CDR1 SGHTS and CDR2 YDEGEE. In nucleotides, the CDR3 is TGTGCCAGCAGCCGAGGACAGGGAATACAGCCCCAGCATTTT. As protein: CASSRGQGIQPQHF.

This clonotype occurred a few times. The chain is built from TRBV7-8 and TRBJ1-2, with D possibly being TRBD1 (6 bases). The length of the CDR3 is 13 residues. Germline V gives CDR1 SGHVS, CDR2 FQNEAQ. Trimming pared 1 base from V and 7 bases from J, leaving 10 bases between. The CDR3 loop reads CASSLDRVSGYTF. DNA for the CDR3: TGTGCCAGCAGCTTAGACAGGGTCTCTGGCTACACCTTC.

In this sample, this clonotype turned up a few times. V is TRBV12-3 or TRBV12-4 and J is TRBJ1-1, with TRBD1 identical over 7 bases. V was clipped by 6 bases and J by 0 bases; unmatched bases: 7. The length of the CDR3 is 15 residues. DNA of the CDR3: TGTGCCAGCAGCCCAGGGGGATCGGTGAACACTGAAGCTTTCTTT. Translated: CASSPGGSVNTEAFF.